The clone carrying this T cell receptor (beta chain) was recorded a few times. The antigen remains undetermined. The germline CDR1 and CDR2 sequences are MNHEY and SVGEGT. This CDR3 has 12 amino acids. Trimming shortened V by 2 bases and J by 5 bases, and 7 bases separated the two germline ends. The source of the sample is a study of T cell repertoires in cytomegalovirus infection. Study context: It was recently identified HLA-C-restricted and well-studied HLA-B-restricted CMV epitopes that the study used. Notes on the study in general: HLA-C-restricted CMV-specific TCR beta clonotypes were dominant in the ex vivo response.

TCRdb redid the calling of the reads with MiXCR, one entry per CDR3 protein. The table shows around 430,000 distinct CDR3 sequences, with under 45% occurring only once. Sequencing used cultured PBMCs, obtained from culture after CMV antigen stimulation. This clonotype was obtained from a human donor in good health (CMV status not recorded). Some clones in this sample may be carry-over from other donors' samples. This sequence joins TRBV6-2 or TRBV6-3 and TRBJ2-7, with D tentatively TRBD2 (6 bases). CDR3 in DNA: TGTGCCAGCAGTTACAGGAGGGACGAGCAGTACTTC. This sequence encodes CASSYRRDEQYF.